This TCR beta chain originates from a study of cytomegalovirus exposure and HLA in healthy donors. Points from the study as a whole: Later work associated approximately 17,000 TCR beta sequences with HLA alleles at 0.05 false discovery rate. With later analysis, a missense DCLRE1C variant became linked to TCR beta V- and J-gene trimming.

The ends were cut back, 0 bases at V and 10 bases at J, with 13 bases in the middle. Germline CDR1 is SGHRS and CDR2 is YFSETQ. The CDR3 length is 13 residues. The PCR had 60 Vbeta and 13 Jbeta primers. Measured with immunoSEQ multiplex PCR; TCRdb has only the in-frame clones, and not every one. The profile shows about 43,000 clones, around 56% of them singletons. On this clone itself: Its cognate antigen is unknown.

The specimen was PBMCs. This chain connects TRBV5-1 to TRBJ1-1; no clear D. The origin of this receptor is a man in his sixties in good health and CMV-seronegative. CDR3 loop: CASSLAGQSRAFF. As DNA, the CDR3 is TGCGCCAGCAGCTTGGCCGGTCAAAGTAGAGCTTTCTTT.